A selection of T cell receptor beta chains follows, all from one sample in a study of blood T cell repertoires in COVID-19. Data came from immunoSEQ multiplex PCR; TCRdb stores just in-frame clones and leaves some out. The sample lists tens of thousands of clones; more than 85% were seen once. Sequenced: peripheral blood. The source is a man between 65 and 85 years old with active COVID-19. Each CDR3 is given with its conserved first and last residue. D genes are given only for firm matches. The size entry is marked missing in some rows and otherwise reads once, few, many or a size class.

length,V,D,size,J,DNA,CDR3
15,TRBV25-1,TRBD2,.,TRBJ2-1,TGTGCCAGCAGTGATGCCGGGGGGGTACGGAATGAGCAGTTCTTC,CASSDAGGVRNEQFF
15,TRBV19,.,.,TRBJ1-4,TGTGCCAGTAGTACCTTGGGGGGATCGGGTGAAAAACTGTTTTTT,CASSTLGGSGEKLFF
14,TRBV10-3,.,once,TRBJ2-3,TGTGCCACCACAGCAGGGTGGTACCAAGATACGCAGTATTTT,CATTAGWYQDTQYF
13,TRBV15,.,.,TRBJ2-2,TGTGCCATCAGGGGAGGGAAAGGCGGGGAGCTGTTTTTT,CAIRGGKGGELFF
15,TRBV28,TRBD2,.,TRBJ2-1,TGTGCCAGCAGCAAGGGACTAGCGGGCGGGCATGAGCAGTTCTTC,CASSKGLAGGHEQFF
14,TRBV11-3,.,.,TRBJ1-6,TGTGCCAGCAGCCCCCTTGCGGGCGGGTCACCCCTCCACTTT,CASSPLAGGSPLHF
17,TRBV4-3,.,.,TRBJ2-4,TGCGCCAGCAGCCAAGGGGTAGCGGAGGGGGCCAAAAACATTCAGTACTTC,CASSQGVAEGAKNIQYF
14,TRBV7-9,TRBD2,.,TRBJ2-3,TGTGCCACCACGGGACTAGCCCAGGCAGATACGCAGTATTTT,CATTGLAQADTQYF
12,TRBV25-1,.,.,TRBJ2-7,TGTGCCAGCAGTGTTCTCGGGGACGAGCAGTACTTC,CASSVLGDEQYF
16,TRBV4-2,.,.,TRBJ2-2,TGTGCCAGCAGCCAAGTAAAGGGGGCGGGGACCGGGGAGCTGTTTTTT,CASSQVKGAGTGELFF
10,TRBV20-1,.,.,TRBJ2-1,TGCAGTGCCGTACGACTAGATCAGGTCTTC,CSAVRLDQVF
12,TRBV27,TRBD2,.,TRBJ2-7,TGTGCCAGCACCCGGGGGGGGTACGAGCAGTACTTC,CASTRGGYEQYF
14,TRBV6-5,.,.,TRBJ2-3,TGTGCCAGCAGTTTGGGCTCATCCTGGGATACGCAGTATTTT,CASSLGSSWDTQYF
16,TRBV4-1,TRBD1,.,TRBJ1-2,TGCGCCAGCAGCCAAGGGCTGCGGGACAGGCTGGGGGGCTACACCTTC,CASSQGLRDRLGGYTF